These 2 T cell receptor beta chains were all obtained from the same sample, sequenced in a study of T-cell memory formation after mild COVID-19. TCRdb analysed the 5' RACE reads with MiXCR anew, one entry per CDR3 protein. The sample consists of 550,000 to 600,000 distinct CDR3 sequences, less than 25% of them appearing once. Sequenced sample: PBMCs or a T cell subset sorted from them (not recorded which). Receptors were obtained from an adult woman who had mild COVID-19 (a few samples of this study predate the infection). Cell type and time point are not known.

The chain couples TRBV7-8 to TRBJ1-5; D not resolved. Germline V gene lookup returns CDR1 SGHVS and CDR2 FQNEAQ. The V end lost 1 base, the J end lost 0 bases, and 10 bases lay between the germline ends. The CDR3 spans 16 residues. DNA of the CDR3: TGTGCCAGCAGCTTAGAAGGTCCCGATAGCAATCAGCCCCAGCATTTT. Translating it yields CASSLEGPDSNQPQHF. Filled out from reference TRBV7-8 and TRBJ1-5, the complete variable domain reads GAGVSQSPRYKVAKRGQDVALRCDPISGHVSLFWYQQALGQGPEFLTYFQNEAQLDKSGLPSDRFFAERPEGSVSTLKIQRTQQEDSAVYLCASSLEGPDSNQPQHFGDGTRLSIL.

The chain combines TRBV6-2 or TRBV6-3 with TRBJ2-7; tentatively, D is TRBD1 (5 bases). The CDR3 spans 13 residues. V was trimmed by 8 bases and J by 3 bases, leaving 14 bases between them. Germline V gives CDR1 MNHEY, CDR2 SVGEGT. CDR3 nucleotide sequence: TGTGCCAGCGGATTGGACATATACTACGAGCAGTACTTC. Its translation is CASGLDIYYEQYF.